This T cell receptor beta chain was observed in a study of chemoradiotherapy in HPV16-positive cancers. V shed 2 bases, J shed 0 bases, and the junction held 3 bases outside the gene matches. CDR1 and CDR2 from the germline V gene are KGHSH and LQKENI. The CDR3 totals 16 residues. Over chemoradiotherapy, repertoires were sampled more than once. The assay was immunoSEQ multiplex PCR, and TCRdb's table has in-frame clones only and misses some. The sample has around 30,000 clones, roughly nine tenths seen once; the top ten hold about 20%. Sequenced here: blood, sampled from a patient who underwent chemoradiotherapy. The chain joins TRBV18 to TRBJ1-5; 8 positions match TRBD1. The receptor comes from a human donor with HPV-associated anogenital cancer. CDR3 in DNA: TGTGCCAGCTCACCAGGGACAGGTCATAGCAATCAGCCCCAGCATTTT. It specifies CASSPGTGHSNQPQHF.